These T cell receptor beta chains were read from a single sample in a study of T cell responses to AZD1222 COVID-19 vaccine. The method was immunoSEQ multiplex PCR; TCRdb's version includes in-frame clones alone and lacks a portion of them. The sample holds over 110,000 clones, about 93% seen once. Source: peripheral blood, taken on day 0 of AZD1222 vaccination. These receptors were obtained from an adult in good health. Each CDR3 is given with its conserved first and last residue. D genes are given only for firm matches. The size of a clone is reported for some rows only, either as once, few or many, or as a class for expanded clones.

j_gene,d_gene,v_gene,abundance,CDR3aa,CDR3nt
TRBJ2-7,NA,TRBV11-2,once,CASSFNEQYF,TGTGCCAGCAGCTTTAACGAGCAGTACTTC
TRBJ2-1,TRBD1,TRBV6-5,NA,CASSYWRQGAQEKQFF,TGTGCCAGCAGTTACTGGAGACAGGGGGCCCAGGAGAAGCAGTTCTTC
TRBJ2-7,NA,TRBV5-1,NA,CASSLDPGRYEQYF,TGCGCCAGCAGCTTGGATCCGGGTCGCTACGAGCAGTACTTC
TRBJ2-5,NA,TRBV7-8,NA,CASSLAHGLQETQYF,TGTGCCAGCAGCTTAGCGCATGGCCTTCAAGAGACCCAGTACTTC
TRBJ2-2,NA,TRBV18,NA,CASSPIRGTSNTGELFF,TGTGCCAGCTCACCAATCCGGGGGACGTCGAACACCGGGGAGCTGTTTTTT
TRBJ1-1,NA,TRBV6-6,NA,CASSNQGPQNTEAFF,TGTGCCAGCAGTAATCAGGGGCCGCAGAACACTGAAGCTTTCTTT
TRBJ2-2,NA,TRBV19,NA,CASTIESGRTANTGELFF,TGTGCCAGTACCATAGAGAGTGGGCGGACCGCGAACACCGGGGAGCTGTTTTTT
TRBJ2-7,NA,TRBV18,NA,CASSPGGPHEQYF,TGTGCCAGCTCACCAGGGGGCCCCCACGAGCAGTACTTC
TRBJ2-7,TRBD2,TRBV7-8,once,CASSLSGRSSYEQYF,TGTGCCAGCAGCCTGAGCGGGAGGAGCTCCTACGAGCAGTACTTC
TRBJ1-2,NA,TRBV30,NA,CAWSSPTGQLYGYTF,TGTGCCTGGAGTTCTCCAACAGGGCAACTCTATGGCTACACCTTC
TRBJ2-2,TRBD2,TRBV24-1,NA,CATSTGRLAGVTGELFF,TGTGCCACCAGTACCGGACGGCTAGCGGGAGTTACCGGGGAGCTGTTTTTT
TRBJ2-2,NA,TRBV24-1,NA,CATSGRSGELFF,TGTGCCACCAGTGGCAGGAGCGGGGAGCTGTTTTTT
TRBJ2-3,NA,TRBV2,once,CASRDNLHTQYF,TGTGCCAGCAGGGATAACCTTCATACGCAGTATTTT
TRBJ1-2,NA,TRBV5-6,NA,CASSFGSNPNYGYTF,TGTGCCAGCAGCTTTGGGTCAAACCCCAACTATGGCTACACCTTC
TRBJ1-6,NA,TRBV6-2/TRBV6-3,NA,CASSYLQGSSYNSPLHF,TGTGCCAGCAGTTACCTACAAGGAAGCTCCTATAATTCACCCCTCCACTTT
TRBJ1-2,TRBD1,TRBV7-6,NA,CASSPGGSGLQVGYTF,TGTGCCAGCAGCCCAGGGGGGTCAGGGCTGCAGGTCGGCTACACCTTC
TRBJ2-7,NA,TRBV10-3,NA,CAIGTRDTKSYEQYF,TGTGCCATCGGAACGAGGGACACCAAATCCTACGAGCAGTACTTC
TRBJ1-1,NA,TRBV29-1,NA,CSVEPGQEAFF,TGCAGCGTTGAGCCTGGACAGGAAGCTTTCTTT
TRBJ2-7,NA,TRBV3-1/TRBV3-2,NA,CASSQAFSGNYEQYF,TGTGCCAGCAGCCAAGCTTTTAGCGGCAACTACGAGCAGTACTTC
TRBJ1-2,TRBD1,TRBV19,NA,CASSRTGPLRYGYTF,TGTGCCAGTAGTCGGACAGGTCCACTTCGCTATGGCTACACCTTC
TRBJ1-2,NA,TRBV9,NA,CASSPWLTQGSYGYTF,TGTGCCAGCAGCCCTTGGCTAACCCAGGGGTCCTATGGCTACACCTTC
TRBJ2-7,NA,TRBV6-2/TRBV6-3,NA,CASSSQGYEQYF,TGTGCCAGCAGTTCCCAGGGGTACGAGCAGTACTTC
TRBJ1-1,TRBD1,TRBV10-3,once,CAISDTDRAVTEAFF,TGTGCCATCAGTGATACGGACAGGGCCGTTACTGAAGCTTTCTTT
TRBJ2-1,NA,TRBV7-9,NA,CASSSRRTNNEQFF,TGTGCCAGCAGCTCGAGACGGACTAACAATGAGCAGTTCTTC
TRBJ2-1,NA,TRBV7-3,NA,CASSLRGGGLNNEQFF,TGTGCCAGCAGCTTAAGGGGAGGTGGGCTTAACAATGAGCAGTTCTTC
TRBJ2-1,NA,TRBV5-1,NA,CASSSGGQSSYNEQFF,TGCGCCAGCAGCTCGGGGGGACAGAGCTCCTACAATGAGCAGTTCTTC
TRBJ2-7,TRBD2,TRBV12-3/TRBV12-4,NA,CASSLAGGGKQYF,TGTGCCAGCAGCCTAGCGGGGGGCGGCAAGCAGTACTTC
TRBJ2-7,TRBD2,TRBV27,NA,CASSLGSGGADEQYF,TGTGCCAGCAGTTTAGGTAGCGGGGGGGCCGACGAGCAGTACTTC
TRBJ2-1,TRBD2,TRBV7-6,NA,CASSRRGGRIFNEQFF,TGTGCCAGCAGCCGTCGCGGGGGGCGAATTTTCAATGAGCAGTTCTTC
TRBJ2-7,TRBD1,TRBV18,once,CASSPRQGYEQYF,TGTGCCAGCTCACCAAGACAGGGGTACGAGCAGTACTTC
TRBJ1-1,NA,TRBV27,NA,CASSLSVLGEAFF,TGTGCCAGCAGTTTATCAGTATTAGGAGAAGCTTTCTTT
TRBJ2-7,NA,TRBV2,NA,CASSYGQDYEQYF,TGTGCCAGCAGTTACGGACAAGACTACGAGCAGTACTTC
TRBJ2-7,TRBD2,TRBV3-1/TRBV3-2,once,CASSQDFMVAGSYEQYF,TGTGCCAGCAGCCAAGACTTTATGGTAGCGGGTAGCTACGAGCAGTACTTC
TRBJ2-7,TRBD1,TRBV7-8,NA,CASSLGQGRDEQYF,TGTGCCAGCAGCCTAGGACAGGGACGGGACGAGCAGTACTTC
TRBJ2-7,NA,TRBV29-1,NA,CSAATLREQYF,TGCAGCGCCGCCACCCTTCGCGAGCAGTACTTC
TRBJ1-2,TRBD1,TRBV6-5,NA,CASSMTGEYGYTF,TGTGCCAGCAGCATGACAGGGGAATATGGCTACACCTTC
TRBJ2-5,NA,TRBV30,NA,CAWSVPTPQGSETQYF,TGTGCCTGGAGTGTCCCGACCCCCCAGGGCTCAGAGACCCAGTACTTC
TRBJ2-3,NA,TRBV5-1,NA,CASSLQGTGTDTQYF,TGCGCCAGCAGCTTACAGGGTACTGGCACAGATACGCAGTATTTT
TRBJ2-3,NA,TRBV7-2,NA,CASSYPGLFPTDTQYF,TGTGCCAGCAGCTACCCGGGACTTTTTCCCACAGATACGCAGTATTTT
TRBJ1-2,NA,TRBV2,NA,CASKAGLTPYYGYTF,TGTGCCAGCAAGGCGGGACTTACCCCTTACTATGGCTACACCTTC
TRBJ1-1,TRBD1,TRBV10-3,NA,CAISDFGTVNTEAFF,TGTGCCATCAGTGATTTCGGGACAGTGAACACTGAAGCTTTCTTT
TRBJ2-7,NA,TRBV2,NA,CASTGTFYEQYF,TGTGCCAGCACCGGGACTTTCTACGAGCAGTACTTC
TRBJ2-1,TRBD2,TRBV7-9,once,CASSPGTSGGPNNEQFF,TGTGCCAGCAGCCCAGGGACTAGCGGGGGGCCAAACAATGAGCAGTTCTTC
TRBJ2-7,TRBD2,TRBV5-4,NA,CASSPRGDAYEQYF,TGTGCCAGCAGCCCGCGGGGGGATGCCTACGAGCAGTACTTC
TRBJ1-5,NA,TRBV7-9,NA,CASSLAGPNQPQHF,TGTGCCAGCAGCTTAGCTGGACCAAATCAGCCCCAGCATTTT
TRBJ2-7,NA,TRBV6-1,NA,CASSEGITYEQYF,TGTGCCAGCAGTGAAGGCATTACCTACGAGCAGTACTTC
TRBJ2-7,NA,TRBV6-5,NA,CASSYRTTYEQYF,TGTGCCAGCAGTTACCGGACGACCTACGAGCAGTACTTC
TRBJ2-3,NA,TRBV6-2/TRBV6-3,NA,CASSNYRERTDTQYF,TGTGCCAGCAGTAACTACAGGGAACGGACAGATACGCAGTATTTT
TRBJ2-7,NA,TRBV4-1,NA,CASSQVFPGETYEQYF,TGCGCCAGCAGCCAAGTCTTCCCTGGGGAGACCTACGAGCAGTACTTC
TRBJ2-7,NA,TRBV6-5,once,CASSYSFPVSYEQYF,TGTGCCAGCAGTTACTCCTTCCCGGTCTCCTACGAGCAGTACTTC
TRBJ1-2,TRBD1,TRBV14,NA,CASSQEAGTAYNYGYTF,TGTGCCAGCAGCCAAGAAGCGGGGACAGCCTATAACTATGGCTACACCTTC
TRBJ2-7,TRBD2,TRBV5-1,NA,CASSPRTSGSYEQYF,TGCGCCAGCAGCCCTCGGACTAGCGGATCCTACGAGCAGTACTTC
TRBJ2-2,NA,TRBV2,NA,CASSEWQGSTGELFF,TGTGCCAGCAGTGAATGGCAGGGGAGCACCGGGGAGCTGTTTTTT